This TCR beta chain was captured by sequencing in a study of PD-L1 blockade in urothelial cancer. Produced via immunoSEQ multiplex PCR; TCRdb's table is partial and in-frame only. The sample has fewer than 95,000 clones; over 80% are singletons. J was trimmed by 3 bases and V by 7 bases; bases with no gene match: 9. Per the germline V gene, CDR1 is SGDLS and CDR2 is YYNGEE. The CDR3 loop spans 15 amino acids. In its sample, this clone was seen once. The time point was: pretreatment peripheral blood. The chain links TRBV9 to TRBJ2-1; 8 bases line up with TRBD2. This receptor was obtained from a man in his fifties or sixties with urothelial cancer. Here the sequenced sample was PBMCs, taken around atezolizumab (anti-PD-L1) treatment. CDR3 nucleotides: TGTGCCAGCGCCACGACGGGACTAGACTACAATGAGCAGTTCTTC. Its protein is CASATTGLDYNEQFF.